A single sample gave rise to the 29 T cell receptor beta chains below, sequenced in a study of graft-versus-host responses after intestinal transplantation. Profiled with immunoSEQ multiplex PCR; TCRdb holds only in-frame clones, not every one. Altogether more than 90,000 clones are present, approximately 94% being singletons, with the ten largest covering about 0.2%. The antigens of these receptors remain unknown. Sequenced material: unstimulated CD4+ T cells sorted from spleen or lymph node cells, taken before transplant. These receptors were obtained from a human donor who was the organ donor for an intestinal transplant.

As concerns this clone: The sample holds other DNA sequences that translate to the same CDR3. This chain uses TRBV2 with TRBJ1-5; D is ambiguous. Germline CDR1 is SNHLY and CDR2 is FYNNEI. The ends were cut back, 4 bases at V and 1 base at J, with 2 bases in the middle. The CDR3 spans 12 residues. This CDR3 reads CASSGSNQPQHF. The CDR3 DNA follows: TGTGCCAGCAGTGGGAGCAATCAGCCCCAGCATTTT.

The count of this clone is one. In DNA form, the CDR3 reads TGTGCCAGCAGCCCCCTCCCGGGACATAGAGTCTATGGCTACACCTTC. It specifies CASSPLPGHRVYGYTF. This chain joins TRBV7-2 and TRBJ1-2, with D possibly matching TRBD1 (6 bases). This CDR3 comprises 16 residues. CDR1 SGHTA and CDR2 FQGNSA come from the germline V gene. Trimming cost V 5 bases and J 4 bases, with 20 bases left between them. The full variable domain, completed using reference TRBV7-2 and TRBJ1-2, is GAGVSQSPSNKVTEKGKDVELRCDPISGHTALYWYRQSLGQGLEFLIYFQGNSAPDKSGLPSDRFSAERTGGSVSTLTIQRTQQEDSAVYLCASSPLPGHRVYGYTFGSGTRLTVV.

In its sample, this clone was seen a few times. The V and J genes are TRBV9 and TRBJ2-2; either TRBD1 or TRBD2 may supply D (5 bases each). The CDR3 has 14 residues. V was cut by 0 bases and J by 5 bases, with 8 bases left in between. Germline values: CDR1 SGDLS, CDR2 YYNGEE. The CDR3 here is CASSVDGGTGELFF. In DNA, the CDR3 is TGTGCCAGCAGCGTAGATGGGGGTACCGGGGAGCTGTTTTTT.

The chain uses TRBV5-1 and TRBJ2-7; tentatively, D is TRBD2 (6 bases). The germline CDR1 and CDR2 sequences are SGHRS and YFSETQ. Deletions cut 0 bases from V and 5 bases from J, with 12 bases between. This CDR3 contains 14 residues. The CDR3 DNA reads TGCGCCAGCAGCTTGGCGGCGGGAATCGACGAGCAGTACTTC. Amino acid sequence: CASSLAAGIDEQYF.

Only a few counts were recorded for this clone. Here the CDR3 reads CASSVQGAREQFF. CDR3 nucleotides: TGTGCCAGCAGCGTACAGGGGGCGCGAGAGCAGTTCTTC. This chain links TRBV5-4 with TRBJ2-1; TRBD1 aligns across 9 bases. This CDR3 region has 13 residues. The germline V gene has CDR1 SGHNT and CDR2 YYREEE (reference sequence). With 4 bases clipped from V and 10 bases from J, the junction kept 6 bases outside the gene matches.

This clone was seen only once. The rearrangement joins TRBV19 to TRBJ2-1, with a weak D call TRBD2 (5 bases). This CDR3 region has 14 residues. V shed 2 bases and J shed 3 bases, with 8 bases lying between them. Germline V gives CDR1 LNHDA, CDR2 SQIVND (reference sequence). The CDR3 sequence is CASSIQRNYNEQFF. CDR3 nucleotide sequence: TGTGCCAGTAGTATACAGCGGAACTACAATGAGCAGTTCTTC.

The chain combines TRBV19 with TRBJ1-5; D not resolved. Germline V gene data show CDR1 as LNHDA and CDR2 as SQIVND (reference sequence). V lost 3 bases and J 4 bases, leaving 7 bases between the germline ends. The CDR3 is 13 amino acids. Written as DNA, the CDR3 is TGTGCCAGTAGTATGGTAGCGAATCAGCCCCAGCATTTT. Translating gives CASSMVANQPQHF.

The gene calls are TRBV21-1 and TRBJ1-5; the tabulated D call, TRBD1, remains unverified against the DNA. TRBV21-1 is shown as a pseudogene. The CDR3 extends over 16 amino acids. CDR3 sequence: CASSKVHRGRNQPQHF. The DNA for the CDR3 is TGTGCCAGCAGCAAAGTACACAGGGGCAGGAATCAGCCCCAGCATTTT.

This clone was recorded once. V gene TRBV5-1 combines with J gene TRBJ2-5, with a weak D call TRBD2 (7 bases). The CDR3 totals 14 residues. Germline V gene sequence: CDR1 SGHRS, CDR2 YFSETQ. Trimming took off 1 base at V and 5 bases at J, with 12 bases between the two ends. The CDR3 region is CASSLNGGLETQYF. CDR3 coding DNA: TGCGCCAGCAGCTTGAACGGGGGGCTGGAGACCCAGTACTTC.

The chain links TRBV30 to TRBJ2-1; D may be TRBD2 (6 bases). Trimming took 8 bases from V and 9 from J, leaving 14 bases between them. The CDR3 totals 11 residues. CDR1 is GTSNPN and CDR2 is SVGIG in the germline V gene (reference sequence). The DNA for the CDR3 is TGTGCCGGGTCCGGGAGTACTGAGCAGTTCTTC. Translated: CAGSGSTEQFF.

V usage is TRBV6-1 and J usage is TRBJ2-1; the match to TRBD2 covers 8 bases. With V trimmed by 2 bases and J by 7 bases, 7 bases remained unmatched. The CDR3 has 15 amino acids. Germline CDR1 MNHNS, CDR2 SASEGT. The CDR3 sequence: CASSESGTSGNEQFF. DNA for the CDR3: TGTGCCAGCAGTGAAAGTGGGACTAGTGGGAATGAGCAGTTCTTC.

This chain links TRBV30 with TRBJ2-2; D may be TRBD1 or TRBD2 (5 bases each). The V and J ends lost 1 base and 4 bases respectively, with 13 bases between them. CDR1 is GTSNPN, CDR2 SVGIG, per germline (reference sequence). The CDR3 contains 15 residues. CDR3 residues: CAWSARDRRTGELFF. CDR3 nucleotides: TGTGCCTGGAGTGCGAGGGACCGCCGCACCGGGGAGCTGTTTTTT.

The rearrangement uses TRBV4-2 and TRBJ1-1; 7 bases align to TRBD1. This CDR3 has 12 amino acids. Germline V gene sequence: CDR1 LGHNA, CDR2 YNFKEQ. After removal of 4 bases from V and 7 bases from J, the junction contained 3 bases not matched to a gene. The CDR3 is CASSPGQVEAFF. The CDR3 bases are TGTGCCAGCAGCCCTGGACAGGTTGAAGCTTTCTTT.

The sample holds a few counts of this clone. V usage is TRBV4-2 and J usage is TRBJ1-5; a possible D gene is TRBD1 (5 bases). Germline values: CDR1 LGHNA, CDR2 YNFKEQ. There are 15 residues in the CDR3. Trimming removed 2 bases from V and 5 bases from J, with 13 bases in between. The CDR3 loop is CASSQSRRDDQPQHF. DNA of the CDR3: TGTGCCAGCAGCCAAAGCAGAAGGGACGATCAGCCCCAGCATTTT.

CDR3 coding DNA: TGCGCCAGCAGCCCGGGACGAAATCCCTACGAGCAGTACTTC. Translating it yields CASSPGRNPYEQYF. The J gene is TRBJ2-7, the V gene TRBV5-1; the D call may be TRBD1 or TRBD2 (5 bases each). Trimming took off 4 bases at V and 2 bases at J, with 13 bases between the two ends. The CDR3 covers 14 residues. Looked up from germline, CDR1 is SGHRS and CDR2 is YFSETQ.

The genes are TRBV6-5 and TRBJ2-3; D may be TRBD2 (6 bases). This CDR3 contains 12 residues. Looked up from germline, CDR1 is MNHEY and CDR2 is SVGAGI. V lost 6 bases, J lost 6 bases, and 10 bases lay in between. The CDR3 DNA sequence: TGTGCCAGCAGCCGGGAGCTGGATACGCAGTATTTT. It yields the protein CASSRELDTQYF.

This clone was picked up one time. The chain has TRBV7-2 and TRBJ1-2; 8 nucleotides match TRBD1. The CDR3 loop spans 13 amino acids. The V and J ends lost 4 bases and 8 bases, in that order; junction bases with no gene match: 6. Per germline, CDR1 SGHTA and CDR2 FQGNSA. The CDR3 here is CASSSDREKGYTF. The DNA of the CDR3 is TGTGCCAGCAGCTCGGACAGGGAGAAGGGCTACACCTTC.

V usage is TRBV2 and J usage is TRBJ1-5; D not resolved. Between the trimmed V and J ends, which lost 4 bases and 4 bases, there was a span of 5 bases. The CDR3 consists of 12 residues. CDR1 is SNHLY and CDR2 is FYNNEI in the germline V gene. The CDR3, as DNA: TGTGCCAGCAGTGTCGGGAATCAGCCCCAGCATTTT. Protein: CASSVGNQPQHF.

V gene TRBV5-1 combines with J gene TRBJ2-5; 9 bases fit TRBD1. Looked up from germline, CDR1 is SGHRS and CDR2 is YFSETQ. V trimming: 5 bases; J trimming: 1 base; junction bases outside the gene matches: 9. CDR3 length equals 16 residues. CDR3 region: CASRLWGQGPQETQYF. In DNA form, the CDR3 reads TGCGCCAGCAGGTTGTGGGGACAGGGCCCCCAAGAGACCCAGTACTTC.

The CDR3 nucleotides are TGCGCCAGCAGCATAGGGGGCACTGAAGCTTTCTTT. Its translation: CASSIGGTEAFF. This sequence joins TRBV5-1 and TRBJ1-1; weak D call: TRBD1 (6 bases). Germline V CDR1 and CDR2: SGHRS, YFSETQ. The CDR3 has 12 residues. Trimming shortened V by 4 bases and J by 4 bases, and 8 bases separated the two germline ends.

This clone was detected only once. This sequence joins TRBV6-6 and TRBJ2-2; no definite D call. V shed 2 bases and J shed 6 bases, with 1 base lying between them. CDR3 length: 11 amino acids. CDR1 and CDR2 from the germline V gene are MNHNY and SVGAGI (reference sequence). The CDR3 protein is CASSYPGELFF. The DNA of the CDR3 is TGTGCCAGCAGTTACCCCGGGGAGCTGTTTTTT.

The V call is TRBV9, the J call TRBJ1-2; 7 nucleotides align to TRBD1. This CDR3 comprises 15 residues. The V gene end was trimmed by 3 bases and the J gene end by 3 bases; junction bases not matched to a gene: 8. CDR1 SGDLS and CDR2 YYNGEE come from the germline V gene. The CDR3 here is CASSAQTGYHYGYTF. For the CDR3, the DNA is TGTGCCAGCAGCGCGCAGACAGGGTACCACTATGGCTACACCTTC.

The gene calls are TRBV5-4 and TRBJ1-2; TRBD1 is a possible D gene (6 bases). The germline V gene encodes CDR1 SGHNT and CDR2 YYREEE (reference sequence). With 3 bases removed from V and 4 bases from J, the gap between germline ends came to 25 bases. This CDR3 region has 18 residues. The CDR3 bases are TGTGCCAGCAGCTGGATCGACGGGGGCGCACCTCTAAGCTATGGCTACACCTTC. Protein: CASSWIDGGAPLSYGYTF. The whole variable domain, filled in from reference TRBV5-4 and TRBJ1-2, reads ETGVTQSPTHLIKTRGQQVTLRCSSQSGHNTVSWYQQALGQGPQFIFQYYREEENGRGNFPPRFSGLQFPNYSSELNVNALELDDSALYLCASSWIDGGAPLSYGYTFGSGTRLTVV.

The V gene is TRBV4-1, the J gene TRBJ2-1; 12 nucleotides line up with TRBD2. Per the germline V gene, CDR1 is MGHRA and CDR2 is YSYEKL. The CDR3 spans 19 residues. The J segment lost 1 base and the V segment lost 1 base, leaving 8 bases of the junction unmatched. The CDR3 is CASSQGGLAGPRSYNEQFF. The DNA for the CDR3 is TGCGCCAGCAGCCAAGGGGGACTAGCGGGTCCTAGGTCCTACAATGAGCAGTTCTTC.

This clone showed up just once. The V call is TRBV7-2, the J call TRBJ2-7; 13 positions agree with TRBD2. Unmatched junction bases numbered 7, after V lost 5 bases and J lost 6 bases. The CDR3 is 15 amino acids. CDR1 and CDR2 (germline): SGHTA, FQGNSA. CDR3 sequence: CASSILAGGSSEQYF. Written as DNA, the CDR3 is TGTGCCAGCAGCATACTAGCGGGAGGGTCTAGCGAGCAGTACTTC.

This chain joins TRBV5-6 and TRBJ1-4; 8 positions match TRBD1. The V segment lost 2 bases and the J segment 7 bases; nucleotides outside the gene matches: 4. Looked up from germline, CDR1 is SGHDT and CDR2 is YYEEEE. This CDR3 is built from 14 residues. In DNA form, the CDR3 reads TGTGCCAGCAGCTTCGACAGGGGCGGTGAAAAACTGTTTTTT. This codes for CASSFDRGGEKLFF.

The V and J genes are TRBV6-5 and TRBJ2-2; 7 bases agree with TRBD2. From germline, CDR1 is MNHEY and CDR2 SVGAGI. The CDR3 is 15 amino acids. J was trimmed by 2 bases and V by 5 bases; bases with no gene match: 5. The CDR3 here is CASSKGLKNTGELFF. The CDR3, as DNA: TGTGCCAGCAGTAAGGGACTAAAAAACACCGGGGAGCTGTTTTTT.

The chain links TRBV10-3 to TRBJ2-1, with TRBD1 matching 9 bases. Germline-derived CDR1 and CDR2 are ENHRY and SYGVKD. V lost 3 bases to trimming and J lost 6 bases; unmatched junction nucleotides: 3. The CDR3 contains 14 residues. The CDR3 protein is CAISDPDRGNEQFF. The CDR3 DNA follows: TGTGCCATCAGTGACCCGGACAGGGGCAATGAGCAGTTCTTC.

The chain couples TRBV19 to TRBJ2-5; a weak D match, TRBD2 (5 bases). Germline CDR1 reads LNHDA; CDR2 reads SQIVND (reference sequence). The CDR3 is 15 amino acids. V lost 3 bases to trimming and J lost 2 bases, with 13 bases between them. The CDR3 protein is CASSMAGAGQETQYF. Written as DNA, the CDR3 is TGTGCCAGTAGTATGGCGGGTGCTGGACAAGAGACCCAGTACTTC. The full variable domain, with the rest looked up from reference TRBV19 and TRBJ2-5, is DGGITQSPKYLFRKEGQNVTLSCEQNLNHDAMYWYRQDPGQGLRLIYYSQIVNDFQKGDIAEGYSVSREKKESFPLTVTSAQKNPTAFYLCASSMAGAGQETQYFGPGTRLLVL.